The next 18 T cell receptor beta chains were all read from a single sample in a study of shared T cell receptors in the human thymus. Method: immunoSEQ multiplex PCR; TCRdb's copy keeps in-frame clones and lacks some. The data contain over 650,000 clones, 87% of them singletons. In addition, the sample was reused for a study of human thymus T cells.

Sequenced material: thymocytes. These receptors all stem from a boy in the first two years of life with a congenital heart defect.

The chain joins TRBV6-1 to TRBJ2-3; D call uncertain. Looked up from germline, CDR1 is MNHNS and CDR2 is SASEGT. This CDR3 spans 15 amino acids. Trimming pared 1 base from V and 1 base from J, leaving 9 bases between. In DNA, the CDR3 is TGTGCCAGCAGTGAAGGGAACGGAGGCACAGATACGCAGTATTTT. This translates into CASSEGNGGTDTQYF.

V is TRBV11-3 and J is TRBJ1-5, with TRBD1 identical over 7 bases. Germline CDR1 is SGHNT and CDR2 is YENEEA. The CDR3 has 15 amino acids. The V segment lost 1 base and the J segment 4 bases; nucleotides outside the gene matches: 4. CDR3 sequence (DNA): TGTGCCAGCAGCTTAGGGGACAGCCGGAATCAGCCCCAGCATTTT. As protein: CASSLGDSRNQPQHF.

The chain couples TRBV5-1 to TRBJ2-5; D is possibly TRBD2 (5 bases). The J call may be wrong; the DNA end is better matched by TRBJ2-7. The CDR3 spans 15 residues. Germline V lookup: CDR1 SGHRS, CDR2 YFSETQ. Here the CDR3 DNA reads TGCGCCAGCAGCAGCCGGACTGGCGAAACCTACGAGCAGTACTTC. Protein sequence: CASSSRTGETYEQYF.

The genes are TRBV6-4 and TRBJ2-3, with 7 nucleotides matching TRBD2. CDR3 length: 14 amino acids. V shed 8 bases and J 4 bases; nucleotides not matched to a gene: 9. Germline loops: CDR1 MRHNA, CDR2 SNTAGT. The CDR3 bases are TGTGCCAGCCGCGGGGGATTTGGGGCAGATACGCAGTATTTT. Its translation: CASRGGFGADTQYF.

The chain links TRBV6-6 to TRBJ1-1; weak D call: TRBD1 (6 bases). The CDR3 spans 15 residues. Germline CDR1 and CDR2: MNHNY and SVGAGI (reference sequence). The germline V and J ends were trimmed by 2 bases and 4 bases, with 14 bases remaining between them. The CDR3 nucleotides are TGTGCCAGCAGTTACGGGGCTGTAGGGGGCACTGAAGCTTTCTTT. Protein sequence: CASSYGAVGGTEAFF.

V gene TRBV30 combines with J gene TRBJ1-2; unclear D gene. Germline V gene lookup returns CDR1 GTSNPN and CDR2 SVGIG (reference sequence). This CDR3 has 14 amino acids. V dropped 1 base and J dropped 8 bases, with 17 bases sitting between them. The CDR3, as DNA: TGTGCCTGGAGTGCCTTAGGGAGGGTGGAAGGCTACACCTTC. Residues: CAWSALGRVEGYTF.

CDR3 amino acids: CASSPGQVYNEQFF. CDR3 in DNA: TGTGCCAGCAGTCCTGGACAGGTCTACAATGAGCAGTTCTTC. The V and J genes are TRBV6-5 and TRBJ2-1; 7 bases map to TRBD1. The CDR3 has 14 residues. J was trimmed by 3 bases and V by 5 bases; bases with no gene match: 4. From germline, CDR1 is MNHEY and CDR2 SVGAGI.

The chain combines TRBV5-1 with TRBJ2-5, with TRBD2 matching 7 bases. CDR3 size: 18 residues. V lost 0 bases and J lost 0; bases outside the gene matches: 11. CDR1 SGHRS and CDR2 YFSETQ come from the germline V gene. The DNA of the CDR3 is TGCGCCAGCAGCTTGGGGCCCACACTAGCGAGGTACCAAGAGACCCAGTACTTC. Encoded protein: CASSLGPTLARYQETQYF.

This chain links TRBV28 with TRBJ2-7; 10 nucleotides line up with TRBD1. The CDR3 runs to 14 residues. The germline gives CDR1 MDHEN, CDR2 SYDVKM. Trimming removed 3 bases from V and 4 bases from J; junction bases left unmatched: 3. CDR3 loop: CASSFKDRGYEQYF. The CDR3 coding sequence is TGTGCCAGCAGTTTTAAGGACAGGGGGTACGAGCAGTACTTC.

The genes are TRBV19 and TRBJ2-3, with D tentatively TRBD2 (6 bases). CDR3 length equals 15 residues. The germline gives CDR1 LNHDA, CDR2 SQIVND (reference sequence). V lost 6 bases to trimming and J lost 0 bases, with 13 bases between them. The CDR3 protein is CASRPGLTSTDTQYF. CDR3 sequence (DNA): TGTGCCAGTAGACCGGGACTTACTAGCACAGATACGCAGTATTTT.

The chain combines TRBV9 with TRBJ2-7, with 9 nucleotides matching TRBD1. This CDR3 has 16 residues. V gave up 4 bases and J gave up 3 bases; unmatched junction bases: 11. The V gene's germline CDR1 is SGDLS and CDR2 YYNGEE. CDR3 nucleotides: TGTGCCAGCAGCTCTGGGACAGGGAACTCCCTCTACGAGCAGTACTTC. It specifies CASSSGTGNSLYEQYF.

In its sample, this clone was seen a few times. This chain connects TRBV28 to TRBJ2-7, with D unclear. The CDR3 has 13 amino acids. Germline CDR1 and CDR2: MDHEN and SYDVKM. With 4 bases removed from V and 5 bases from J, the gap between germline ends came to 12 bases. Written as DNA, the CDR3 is TGTGCCAGCAGTTCGAATAGCAATCACGAGCAGTACTTC. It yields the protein CASSSNSNHEQYF.

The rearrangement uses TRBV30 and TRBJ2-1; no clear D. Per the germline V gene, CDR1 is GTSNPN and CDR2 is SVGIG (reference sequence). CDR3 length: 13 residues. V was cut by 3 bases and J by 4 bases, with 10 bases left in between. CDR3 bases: TGTGCCTGGAGCCCCGCGTCATACAATGAGCAGTTCTTC. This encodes CAWSPASYNEQFF.

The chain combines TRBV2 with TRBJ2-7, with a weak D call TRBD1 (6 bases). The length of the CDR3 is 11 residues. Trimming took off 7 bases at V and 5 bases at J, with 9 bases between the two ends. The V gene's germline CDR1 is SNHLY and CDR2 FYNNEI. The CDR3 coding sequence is TGTGCCAGCAATCAGGGGCACGAGCAGTACTTC. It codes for CASNQGHEQYF.

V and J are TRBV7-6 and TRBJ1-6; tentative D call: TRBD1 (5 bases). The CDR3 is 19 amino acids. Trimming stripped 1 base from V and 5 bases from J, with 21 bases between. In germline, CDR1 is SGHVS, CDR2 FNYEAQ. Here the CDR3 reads CASSLVGSWLGANNSPLHF. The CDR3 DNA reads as TGTGCCAGCAGCTTAGTCGGGAGCTGGCTAGGGGCGAATAATTCACCCCTCCACTTT.

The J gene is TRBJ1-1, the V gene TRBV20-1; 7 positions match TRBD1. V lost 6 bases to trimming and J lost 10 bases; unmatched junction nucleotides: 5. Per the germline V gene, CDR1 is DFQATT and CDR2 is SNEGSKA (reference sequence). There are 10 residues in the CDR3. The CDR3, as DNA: TGCAGTGCCGGACAGGAAGGAGCTTTCTTT. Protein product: CSAGQEGAFF.

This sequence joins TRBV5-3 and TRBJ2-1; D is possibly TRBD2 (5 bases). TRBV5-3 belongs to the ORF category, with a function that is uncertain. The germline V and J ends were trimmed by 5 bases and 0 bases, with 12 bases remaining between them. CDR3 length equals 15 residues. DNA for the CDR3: TGTGCCAGAAGGTCGGGGTTCCACTCCTACAATGAGCAGTTCTTC. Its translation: CARRSGFHSYNEQFF.

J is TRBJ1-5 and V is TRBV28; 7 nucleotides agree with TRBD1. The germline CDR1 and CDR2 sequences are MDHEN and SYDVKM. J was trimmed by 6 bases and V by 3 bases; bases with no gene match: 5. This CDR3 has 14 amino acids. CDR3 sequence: CASSFLQGRQPQHF. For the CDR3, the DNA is TGTGCCAGCAGTTTCCTACAGGGGCGTCAGCCCCAGCATTTT. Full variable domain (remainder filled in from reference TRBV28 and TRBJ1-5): DVKVTQSSRYLVKRTGEKVFLECVQDMDHENMFWYRQDPGLGLRLIYFSYDVKMKEKGDIPEGYSVSREKKERFSLILESASTNQTSMYLCASSFLQGRQPQHFGDGTRLSIL.